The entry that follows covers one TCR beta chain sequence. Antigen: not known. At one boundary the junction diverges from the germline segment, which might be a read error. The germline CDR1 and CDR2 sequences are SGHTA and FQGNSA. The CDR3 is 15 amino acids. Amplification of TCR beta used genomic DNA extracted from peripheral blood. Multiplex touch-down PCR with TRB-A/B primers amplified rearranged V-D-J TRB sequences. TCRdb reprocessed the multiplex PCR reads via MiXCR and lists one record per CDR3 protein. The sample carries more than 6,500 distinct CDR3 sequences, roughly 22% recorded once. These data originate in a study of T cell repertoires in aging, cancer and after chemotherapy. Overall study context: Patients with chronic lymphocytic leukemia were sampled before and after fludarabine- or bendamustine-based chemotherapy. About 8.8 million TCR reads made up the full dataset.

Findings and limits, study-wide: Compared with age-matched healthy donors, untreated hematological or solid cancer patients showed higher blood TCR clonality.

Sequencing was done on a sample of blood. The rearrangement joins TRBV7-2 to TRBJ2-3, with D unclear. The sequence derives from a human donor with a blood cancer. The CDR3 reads CASSLSPISTDTQYF. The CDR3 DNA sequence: TGTGCCAGCAGCTTATCGCCTATTTCCACAGATACGCAGTATTTC.